Each of the 18 T cell receptor beta chains below was sequenced from the same sample in a study of shared clonotypes between healthy human individuals. The table came from immunoSEQ multiplex PCR; TCRdb's copy has only in-frame clones and leaves some out. The sample holds about 2 million clones; about 95% are singletons and the top ten take 1% to 1.5%. As defined, naive CD8 cells were CD45RO-negative and positively selected for CCR7, with terminally differentiated effector memory CD45RA+ cells excluded. The specimen sequenced was naive CD8+ T cells sorted from blood. All receptors come from a man between 18 and 29 years old in good health.

A remark on this clone: At the DNA level, this CDR3 is encoded by other sequences in the same sample as well. The chain employs TRBV4-3 and TRBJ2-2; the D is unclear. This CDR3 contains 14 residues. Germline CDR1 LGHNA, CDR2 YSLEER. V shed 0 bases and J shed 2 bases, with 4 bases lying between them. DNA of the CDR3: TGCGCCAGCAGCCAAGACAGTAACACCGGGGAGCTGTTTTTT. Translating it yields CASSQDSNTGELFF.

The genes are TRBV4-3 and TRBJ2-1; D is unresolved. The CDR3 sequence is 15 residues long. The germline V gene encodes CDR1 LGHNA and CDR2 YSLEER. V was clipped by 4 bases and J by 6 bases, with 16 bases between them. In nucleotides, the CDR3 is TGCGCCAGCAGCCGGGTTTATGGAGCAGGCAATGAGCAGTTCTTC. This sequence encodes CASSRVYGAGNEQFF.

The V and J genes are TRBV7-9 and TRBJ2-3, with TRBD2 matching over 13 bases. V was clipped by 1 base and J by 5 bases; unmatched bases: 3. The V gene's germline CDR1 is SEHNR and CDR2 FQNEAQ (reference sequence). CDR3 length: 16 residues. The CDR3 nucleotides are TGTGCCAGCAGCTTAGTGGGACTAGCGGGAAGAGATACGCAGTATTTT. Amino acid sequence: CASSLVGLAGRDTQYF.

The J gene is TRBJ1-2, the V gene TRBV9, with D possibly TRBD1 on 6 matching bases. Trimming left V 4 bases short and J 4 bases short, with 23 bases between. The CDR3 is 17 residues long. CDR1 and CDR2 from the germline V gene are SGDLS and YYNGEE. The CDR3 protein is CASSPSGGGGLGYGYTF. CDR3 in DNA: TGTGCCAGCAGCCCTTCGGGGGGCGGGGGGCTCGGCTATGGCTACACCTTC.

The rearrangement joins TRBV10-3 to TRBJ2-7; 10 bases agree with TRBD2. CDR1 is ENHRY, CDR2 SYGVKD, per germline. This CDR3 comprises 16 residues. J was trimmed by 0 bases and V by 3 bases; bases with no gene match: 5. DNA of the CDR3: TGTGCCATCAGTGACCCTGGACTAGCGGACTCCTACGAGCAGTACTTC. Translating gives CAISDPGLADSYEQYF.

This clone is a singleton in its sample. Mismatch with germline at one junction end may stem from a read error. The V and J genes are TRBV4-1 and TRBJ2-3; TRBD1 agrees at 9 bases. The CDR3 sequence is 15 residues long. Germline V gene data show CDR1 as MGHRA and CDR2 as YSYEKL. CDR3 amino acids: CASSEEQGAPDTQYF. CDR3 nucleotide sequence: TGCGCCAGCAGCGAAGAACAGGGGGCCCCAGATACGCAGTATTTT.

As for this clone: Other DNA variants within this sample encode the same CDR3. CDR3 nucleotides: TGTGCCAGCAGCGTAGGTGGGGAGTACGAGCAGTACTTC. It is translated as CASSVGGEYEQYF. V and J are TRBV9 and TRBJ2-7; TRBD2 might be the D (5 bases). Germline CDR1 and CDR2: SGDLS and YYNGEE. Trimming stripped 0 bases from V and 4 bases from J, with 8 bases between. The CDR3 contains 13 residues.

The chain links TRBV15 to TRBJ2-5; 7 positions match TRBD2. Per germline, CDR1 LNHNV and CDR2 YYDKDF (reference sequence). Trimming removed 5 bases from V and 1 base from J; junction bases left unmatched: 7. The CDR3 is made up of 15 amino acids. CDR3 sequence: CATSEIPGGQETQYF. The CDR3 DNA reads as TGTGCCACCAGCGAAATCCCGGGGGGCCAAGAGACCCAGTACTTC.

The J gene is TRBJ2-7, the V gene TRBV30; D possibly matches TRBD1 or TRBD2 (5 bases each). This CDR3 comprises 13 residues. Trimming pared 0 bases from V and 3 bases from J, leaving 9 bases between. Germline CDR1 is GTSNPN and CDR2 is SVGIG (reference sequence). In DNA, the CDR3 is TGTGCCTGGAGTGTAGGGACCAACTACGAGCAGTACTTC. Its translation: CAWSVGTNYEQYF.

The chain employs TRBV4-1 and TRBJ2-2; D call uncertain. The CDR3 length is 14 residues. In germline, CDR1 is MGHRA, CDR2 YSYEKL. The germline V and J ends were trimmed by 3 bases and 1 base, with 6 bases remaining between them. The chain's CDR3 is CASSHIQNTGELFF. CDR3 sequence (DNA): TGCGCCAGCAGCCACATTCAGAACACCGGGGAGCTGTTTTTT.

The rearrangement uses TRBV5-4 and TRBJ2-2, with 10 nucleotides matching TRBD1. The CDR3 is made up of 13 amino acids. V shed 5 bases and J 5 bases; nucleotides not matched to a gene: 0. Germline loops: CDR1 SGHNT, CDR2 YYREEE (reference sequence). The CDR3, as DNA: TGTGCCAGCAGGGACAGGGGGACCGGGGAGCTGTTTTTT. Translated, it gives CASRDRGTGELFF. The variable domain in full, with the rest retrieved from reference TRBV5-4 and TRBJ2-2, is ETGVTQSPTHLIKTRGQQVTLRCSSQSGHNTVSWYQQALGQGPQFIFQYYREEENGRGNFPPRFSGLQFPNYSSELNVNALELDDSALYLCASRDRGTGELFFGEGSRLTVL.

The chain couples TRBV4-1 to TRBJ2-7, with D perhaps given as TRBD1 or TRBD2 (5 bases each). The CDR3 sequence is 14 residues long. V lost 3 bases and J 2 bases, leaving 11 bases between the germline ends. Germline V lookup: CDR1 MGHRA, CDR2 YSYEKL. Here the CDR3 reads CASSHRDGAYEQYF. The CDR3 DNA follows: TGCGCCAGCAGCCACCGGGACGGAGCCTACGAGCAGTACTTC.

This chain connects TRBV11-2 to TRBJ2-2; D uncertain. Trimming took 1 base from V and 3 from J, leaving 9 bases between them. The CDR3 has 15 residues. CDR1 and CDR2 (germline): SGHAT, FQNNGV. The CDR3, as DNA: TGTGCCAGCAGCTTAGGTCGAGGAGACACCGGGGAGCTGTTTTTT. It translates to CASSLGRGDTGELFF.

This clone has only a few counts. The CDR3 loop reads CASSPRQGDNSPLHF. As DNA, the CDR3 is TGCGCCAGCAGCCCCCGGCAGGGCGATAATTCACCCCTCCACTTT. The chain links TRBV4-1 to TRBJ1-6, with D maybe TRBD1 (5 bases). Germline lookup yields CDR1 MGHRA and CDR2 YSYEKL. There are 15 residues in the CDR3. V lost 4 bases and J 5 bases, leaving 12 bases between the germline ends.

Only one count was recorded for this clone. The chain recombines TRBV10-2 with TRBJ2-5; weak D call: TRBD2 (6 bases). V shed 6 bases and J shed 5 bases, with 19 bases lying between them. From germline, CDR1 is WSHSY and CDR2 SAAADI. This CDR3 spans 15 amino acids. CDR3 sequence (DNA): TGCGCCAGCAGGAGAGGAGGGGATTTTTGGGAGACCCAGTACTTC. This gives the protein CASRRGGDFWETQYF.

The chain couples TRBV6-5 to TRBJ1-1; D is undetermined. The germline CDR1 and CDR2 sequences are MNHEY and SVGAGI. Trimming pared 0 bases from V and 4 bases from J, leaving 9 bases between. The CDR3 is made up of 14 amino acids. The CDR3 loop is CASSYSILSTEAFF. The CDR3 DNA is TGTGCCAGCAGTTACTCGATTCTTAGCACTGAAGCTTTCTTT.

The V and J genes are TRBV11-2 and TRBJ2-7; perhaps D is TRBD1 or TRBD2 (6 bases each). The CDR3 extends over 15 amino acids. Trimming pared 5 bases from V and 4 bases from J, leaving 18 bases between. The V gene's germline CDR1 is SGHAT and CDR2 FQNNGV. DNA of the CDR3: TGTGCCAGCAGCATCTGGGGGGCCGCGGATTACGAGCAGTACTTC. It translates to CASSIWGAADYEQYF.

The CDR3 DNA sequence: TGTGCCAGCAGGATACTTGGGACCCCAGTTGGGGGCACTGAAGCTTTCTTT. Translated, it gives CASRILGTPVGGTEAFF. J is TRBJ1-1 and V is TRBV7-9, with a weak D call TRBD1 (5 bases). The CDR3 is 17 residues long. Germline V gene lookup returns CDR1 SEHNR and CDR2 FQNEAQ (reference sequence). Trimming took 6 bases from V and 4 from J, leaving 24 bases between them.